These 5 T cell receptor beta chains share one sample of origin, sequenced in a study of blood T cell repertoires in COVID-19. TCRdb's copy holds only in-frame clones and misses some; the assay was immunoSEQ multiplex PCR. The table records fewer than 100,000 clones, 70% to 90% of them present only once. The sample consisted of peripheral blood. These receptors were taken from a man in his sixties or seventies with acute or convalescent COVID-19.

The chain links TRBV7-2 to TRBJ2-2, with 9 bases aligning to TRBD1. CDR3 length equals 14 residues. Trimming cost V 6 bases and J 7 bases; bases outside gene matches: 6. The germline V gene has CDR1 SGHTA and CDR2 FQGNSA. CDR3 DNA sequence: TGTGCCAGCAGGCTACAGGGGGCCGGCGGGGAGCTGTTTTTT. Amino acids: CASRLQGAGGELFF.

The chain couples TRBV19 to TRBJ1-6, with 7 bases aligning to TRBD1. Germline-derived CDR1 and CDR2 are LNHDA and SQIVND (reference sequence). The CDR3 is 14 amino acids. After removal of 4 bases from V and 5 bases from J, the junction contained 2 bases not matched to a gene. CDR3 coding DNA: TGTGCCAGTAGTACGACAGGGCATAATTCACCCCTCCACTTT. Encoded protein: CASSTTGHNSPLHF.

The CDR3 DNA sequence: TGTGCCAGCAGCTTATCCAGGATCGGGGAGCTGTTTTTT. This gives the protein CASSLSRIGELFF. J is TRBJ2-2 and V is TRBV11-1; D is uncertain. Germline CDR1 is SGHAT and CDR2 is FQDESV (reference sequence). V was shortened by 2 bases and J by 7 bases, with 8 bases between the two germline ends. CDR3 length: 13 amino acids. Full variable domain (outside the CDR3, taken from reference TRBV11-1 and TRBJ2-2): EAEVAQSPRYKITEKSQAVAFWCDPISGHATLYWYRQILGQGPELLVQFQDESVVDDSQLPKDRFSAERLKGVDSTLKIQPAELGDSAMYLCASSLSRIGELFFGEGSRLTVL.

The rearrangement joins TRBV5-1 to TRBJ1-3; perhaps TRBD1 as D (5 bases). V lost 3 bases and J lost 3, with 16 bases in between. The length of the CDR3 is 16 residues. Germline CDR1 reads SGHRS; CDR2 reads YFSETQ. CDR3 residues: CASSSGEMGLGNTIYF. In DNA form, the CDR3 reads TGCGCCAGCAGCTCGGGGGAGATGGGTCTTGGAAACACCATATATTTT.

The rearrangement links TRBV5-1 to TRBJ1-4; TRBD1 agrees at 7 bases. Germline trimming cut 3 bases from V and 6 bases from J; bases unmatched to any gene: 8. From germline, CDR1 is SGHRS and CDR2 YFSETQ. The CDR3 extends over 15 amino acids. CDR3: CASSSAKGADEKLFF. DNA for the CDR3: TGCGCCAGCAGCTCCGCGAAGGGGGCTGATGAAAAACTGTTTTTT.